These 31 T cell receptor beta chains were all obtained from the same sample, sequenced in a study of blood T cell repertoires in COVID-19. The data were produced by immunoSEQ multiplex PCR, yet TCRdb's version contains in-frame clones alone and is incomplete. The sample has approximately 120,000 clones, more than 75% seen once. The sequenced material came from peripheral blood. These receptors originate from a woman in her forties or fifties who had recovered from COVID-19.

The V call is TRBV6-5, the J call TRBJ1-1, with a possible D match to TRBD1 (5 bases). The CDR3 totals 15 residues. Germline lookup yields CDR1 MNHEY and CDR2 SVGAGI. V lost 0 bases, J lost 5 bases, and 13 bases lay in between. CDR3 protein: CASSYSGGPETEAFF. Here the CDR3 DNA reads TGTGCCAGCAGTTACTCCGGGGGACCCGAGACTGAAGCTTTCTTT.

The chain carries TRBV6-5 and TRBJ1-5; 8 bases agree with TRBD1. The CDR3 contains 14 residues. CDR1 is MNHEY and CDR2 is SVGAGI in the germline V gene. V trimming: 6 bases; J trimming: 7 bases; junction bases outside the gene matches: 8. The CDR3 region is CASRATGVGQPQHF. For the CDR3, the DNA is TGTGCCAGCAGGGCGACAGGGGTCGGACAGCCCCAGCATTTT.

The J gene is TRBJ1-1, the V gene TRBV14, with a possible D match to TRBD1 (6 bases). Germline V lookup: CDR1 SGHDN, CDR2 FVKESK. The CDR3 spans 16 residues. V lost 6 bases to trimming and J lost 4 bases, with 21 bases between them. The DNA for the CDR3 is TGTGCCAGCAGGGATACTTCACAGGGAAGAGGCACTGAAGCTTTCTTT. Its translation is CASRDTSQGRGTEAFF.

In this sample, this clone turned up once. The chain is built from TRBV4-2 and TRBJ2-5; 11 bases agree with TRBD2. The germline V gene has CDR1 LGHNA and CDR2 YNFKEQ. V lost 0 bases, J lost 5 bases, and 8 bases stayed unmatched. The CDR3 runs to 17 residues. The CDR3 spells CASSQELELAGAETQYF. CDR3 sequence (DNA): TGTGCCAGCAGCCAAGAATTAGAACTAGCGGGAGCGGAGACCCAGTACTTC.

The V gene is TRBV27, the J gene TRBJ2-5, with 8 bases fitting TRBD2. V lost 2 bases to trimming and J lost 5 bases; unmatched junction nucleotides: 4. CDR1 is MNHEY and CDR2 is SMNVEV in the germline V gene (reference sequence). The CDR3 has 14 residues. CDR3 in DNA: TGTGCCAGCAGTTTAGCGGGGGGCATGGAGACCCAGTACTTC. It yields the protein CASSLAGGMETQYF.

The chain uses TRBV3-1 (or the pseudogene TRBV3-2) and TRBJ2-5; 7 nucleotides match TRBD1. The CDR3 covers 18 residues. Per the germline V gene, CDR1 is LGHDT and CDR2 is YNNKEL (reference sequence). With 0 bases clipped from V and 4 bases from J, the junction kept 14 bases outside the gene matches. The CDR3 DNA sequence: TGTGCCAGCAGCCAAGAATACCCCGGACAGGTCAGGGGAGAGACCCAGTACTTC. Its translation: CASSQEYPGQVRGETQYF.

This clone was detected a few times. The DNA of the CDR3 is TGTGCCAGCAGCGACCCGGCGGGCAATGAGCAGTTCTTC. This sequence encodes CASSDPAGNEQFF. The chain recombines TRBV7-3 with TRBJ2-1; D perhaps matches TRBD2 (5 bases). Germline CDR1 reads SGHTA; CDR2 reads FQGTGA. V gave up 5 bases and J gave up 6 bases, with 11 bases separating them. This CDR3 region has 13 residues.

This clone was seen more than once but under ten times. The rearrangement uses TRBV27 and TRBJ1-1; the match to TRBD1 covers 9 bases. The CDR3 sequence is 18 residues long. Germline CDR1 reads MNHEY; CDR2 reads SMNVEV (reference sequence). V was clipped by 0 bases and J by 4 bases; unmatched bases: 12. CDR3 DNA: TGTGCCAGCAGTTTATCCACAGGGGGCCAGGGGGGAGGCACTGAAGCTTTCTTT. It yields the protein CASSLSTGGQGGGTEAFF.

The V gene is TRBV19, the J gene TRBJ1-4, with D unclear. The CDR3 is made up of 12 amino acids. In germline, CDR1 is LNHDA, CDR2 SQIVND (reference sequence). Trimming took 2 bases from V and 7 from J, leaving 5 bases between them. CDR3 region: CASSIPGEKLFF. The CDR3 coding sequence is TGTGCCAGTAGTATACCAGGTGAAAAACTGTTTTTT.

The chain uses TRBV5-8 and TRBJ2-2; TRBD2 matches 9 bases. The V segment lost 0 bases and the J segment 5 bases; nucleotides outside the gene matches: 8. The length of the CDR3 is 17 residues. The V gene's germline CDR1 is SGHTS and CDR2 YDEGEE. CDR3 amino acids: CASSLASGGLGTGELFF. In DNA form, the CDR3 reads TGTGCCAGCAGCTTGGCCAGCGGGGGGCTCGGGACCGGGGAGCTGTTTTTT.

This clone turned up a few times. The V call is TRBV5-4, the J call TRBJ1-5; D is undetermined. Germline CDR1 is SGHNT and CDR2 is YYREEE (reference sequence). The CDR3 covers 17 residues. V lost 0 bases to trimming and J lost 9 bases, with 22 bases between them. CDR3 loop: CASSLELTDYHVPPQHF. DNA for the CDR3: TGTGCCAGCAGCTTGGAACTTACAGACTACCACGTTCCGCCCCAGCATTTT.

This clone was counted once. This rearrangement joins TRBV7-9 to TRBJ2-2; TRBD1 matches at 11 bases. Looked up from germline, CDR1 is SEHNR and CDR2 is FQNEAQ (reference sequence). This CDR3 is built from 17 residues. Losses at the gene ends were 4 bases for V and 0 bases for J; bases not matched to a gene: 4. The CDR3 region is CASSYRTGGPNTGELFF. CDR3 bases: TGTGCCAGCAGCTACCGGACAGGGGGCCCGAACACCGGGGAGCTGTTTTTT.

The V call is TRBV9, the J call TRBJ1-3; 8 positions match TRBD1. Trimming at V came to 2 bases and at J to 4 bases, leaving 8 bases not matched to a gene. Germline loops: CDR1 SGDLS, CDR2 YYNGEE. CDR3 length equals 16 residues. Written as DNA, the CDR3 is TGTGCCAGCAGCGTTAATCAGGGGGCGCAGGGAAACACCATATATTTT. Amino acids: CASSVNQGAQGNTIYF. Based on the CDR3 plus reference TRBV9 and TRBJ1-3, the full variable domain is DSGVTQTPKHLITATGQRVTLRCSPRSGDLSVYWYQQSLDQGLQFLIQYYNGEERAKGNILERFSAQQFPDLHSELNLSSLELGDSALYFCASSVNQGAQGNTIYFGEGSWLTVV.

This rearrangement joins TRBV4-1 to TRBJ2-1, with 8 bases matching TRBD1. Looked up from germline, CDR1 is MGHRA and CDR2 is YSYEKL. This CDR3 region has 17 residues. J was trimmed by 8 bases and V by 1 base; bases with no gene match: 13. Written as DNA, the CDR3 is TGCGCCAGCAGCCAAGGGCGTCAGGGGGCGTTCGGGTATGAGCAGTTCTTC. Translating it yields CASSQGRQGAFGYEQFF.

This chain uses TRBV27 with TRBJ2-7, with 10 nucleotides matching TRBD1. Germline lookup yields CDR1 MNHEY and CDR2 SMNVEV (reference sequence). V trimming: 5 bases; J trimming: 3 bases; junction bases outside the gene matches: 7. The CDR3 loop spans 15 amino acids. CDR3 region: CASSTWGTGDYEQYF. Written as DNA, the CDR3 is TGTGCCAGCAGTACCTGGGGGACAGGGGACTACGAGCAGTACTTC.

The rearrangement uses TRBV9 and TRBJ1-1, with D possibly TRBD1 on 5 matching bases. CDR3 length: 13 residues. Germline V gene lookup returns CDR1 SGDLS and CDR2 YYNGEE. Trimming pared 8 bases from V and 11 bases from J, leaving 22 bases between. In DNA, the CDR3 is TGTGCCAGTATACCAATTTCCAGGGTTCCGGCTTTCTTT. This encodes CASIPISRVPAFF. Full variable domain (missing parts from reference TRBV9 and TRBJ1-1): DSGVTQTPKHLITATGQRVTLRCSPRSGDLSVYWYQQSLDQGLQFLIQYYNGEERAKGNILERFSAQQFPDLHSELNLSSLELGDSALYFCASIPISRVPAFFGQGTRLTVV.

This clone was seen only once. The chain uses TRBV7-2 and TRBJ1-1; 7 bases align to TRBD1. The V and J ends lost 6 bases and 5 bases, in that order; junction bases with no gene match: 6. CDR3 length equals 13 residues. Germline-derived CDR1 and CDR2 are SGHTA and FQGNSA. This chain's CDR3 is CASRSTGPTEAFF. The CDR3 nucleotides read TGTGCCAGCAGGTCGACAGGGCCAACTGAAGCTTTCTTT.

This chain connects TRBV7-8 to TRBJ2-1; 12 bases line up with TRBD2. Unmatched junction bases numbered 7, after V lost 5 bases and J lost 8 bases. CDR1 and CDR2 from the germline V gene are SGHVS and FQNEAQ. There are 15 residues in the CDR3. CDR3 protein: CASSPTSGGTDEQFF. The CDR3 DNA reads as TGTGCCAGCAGCCCCACTAGCGGGGGGACAGATGAGCAGTTCTTC.

This chain uses TRBV7-9 with TRBJ1-1; D possibly corresponds to TRBD1 (6 bases). V shed 6 bases and J shed 0 bases, with 14 bases lying between them. CDR3 length: 15 residues. CDR1 is SEHNR, CDR2 FQNEAQ, per germline (reference sequence). For the CDR3, the DNA is TGTGCCAGCAGTCCAACAGGGACCTTGAACACTGAAGCTTTCTTT. Translation gives CASSPTGTLNTEAFF.

The chain recombines TRBV11-2 with TRBJ2-7; 7 bases align to TRBD1. This CDR3 has 15 amino acids. From germline, CDR1 is SGHAT and CDR2 FQNNGV. V lost 3 bases, J lost 3 bases, and 8 bases stayed unmatched. CDR3 DNA sequence: TGTGCCAGCAGCTTGGTTTGGGACAGCTACTACGAGCAGTACTTC. Translated, it gives CASSLVWDSYYEQYF.

The chain has TRBV7-3 and TRBJ1-1; 10 bases agree with TRBD1. CDR1 is SGHTA and CDR2 is FQGTGA in the germline V gene. This CDR3 spans 13 amino acids. V gave up 5 bases and J gave up 6 bases; unmatched junction bases: 3. This chain's CDR3 is CASSLGTGAEAFF. The CDR3 DNA reads TGTGCCAGCAGCCTGGGGACAGGGGCTGAAGCTTTCTTT.

The V gene is TRBV18, the J gene TRBJ1-1; 8 bases match TRBD1. Germline lookup yields CDR1 KGHSH and CDR2 LQKENI. The CDR3 spans 15 residues. V gave up 4 bases and J gave up 4 bases; unmatched junction bases: 8. CDR3 sequence: CASSQQTGVSTEAFF. The DNA of the CDR3 is TGTGCCAGCTCACAACAGACAGGGGTGAGCACTGAAGCTTTCTTT.

The chain employs TRBV7-9 and TRBJ2-4; TRBD1 matches at 8 bases. The germline V gene encodes CDR1 SEHNR and CDR2 FQNEAQ (reference sequence). V gave up 5 bases and J gave up 2 bases; unmatched junction bases: 8. The CDR3 runs 16 residues. CDR3 sequence reads: CASSRTGYESKNIQYF. CDR3 coding DNA: TGTGCCAGCAGCAGGACAGGGTATGAGTCCAAAAACATTCAGTACTTC.

This chain links TRBV7-9 with TRBJ1-6; 11 positions match TRBD1. V gave up 4 bases and J gave up 5 bases; unmatched junction bases: 4. Germline V lookup: CDR1 SEHNR, CDR2 FQNEAQ (reference sequence). This CDR3 has 16 residues. The CDR3 is CASSSGQGENNSPLHF. CDR3 sequence (DNA): TGTGCCAGCAGCTCGGGACAGGGGGAGAATAATTCACCCCTCCACTTT.

The CDR3 here is CASSPVRGRPESSYGYTF. The CDR3 DNA is TGTGCCAGCAGTCCCGTCAGGGGACGGCCCGAGTCGAGCTATGGCTACACCTTC. This chain joins TRBV6-2 or TRBV6-3 and TRBJ1-2; possible D gene TRBD1, 6 bases. V was pared by 5 bases and J by 4 bases, with 26 bases between. This CDR3 comprises 18 residues. The V gene's germline CDR1 is MNHEY and CDR2 SVGEGT.

This clone was picked up a small number of times. V is TRBV24-1 and J is TRBJ2-1; TRBD1 might be the D (5 bases). This CDR3 region has 13 residues. V was trimmed by 4 bases and J by 3 bases, leaving 6 bases between them. Germline loops: CDR1 KGHDR, CDR2 SFDVKD. CDR3 DNA: TGTGCCACCAGTGACAGGGACTACAATGAGCAGTTCTTC. Translated: CATSDRDYNEQFF.

This chain connects TRBV6-5 to TRBJ2-7, with 12 positions matching TRBD2. Germline CDR1 MNHEY, CDR2 SVGAGI. This CDR3 has 15 amino acids. V shed 2 bases and J 3 bases; nucleotides not matched to a gene: 2. The DNA for the CDR3 is TGTGCCAGCAGTTACCGGACTAGCGGGGACTACGAGCAGTACTTC. As protein: CASSYRTSGDYEQYF.

V is TRBV7-9 and J is TRBJ2-6; D possibly corresponds to TRBD1 (7 bases). CDR3 size: 14 residues. In germline, CDR1 is SEHNR, CDR2 FQNEAQ (reference sequence). V was shortened by 3 bases and J by 6 bases, with 9 bases between the two germline ends. The CDR3 DNA sequence: TGTGCCAGCAGCTTGGAGGGGGCGGCCAACGTCCTGACTTTC. Encoded protein: CASSLEGAANVLTF.

The chain joins TRBV27 to TRBJ1-1; a possible D gene is TRBD1 (6 bases). V lost 5 bases and J lost 4, with 11 bases in between. The CDR3 runs 13 residues. The V gene's germline CDR1 is MNHEY and CDR2 SMNVEV (reference sequence). The CDR3 is CASSLTRGTEAFF. For the CDR3, the DNA is TGTGCCAGCAGTCTAACCAGGGGCACTGAAGCTTTCTTT.

The CDR3 DNA reads TGTGCCAGCAGCGTAGTAGGGGGAGAGCAGTACTTC. This encodes CASSVVGGEQYF. V and J are TRBV9 and TRBJ2-7; D may be TRBD1 (6 bases). CDR3 length: 12 amino acids. Deletions cut 0 bases from V and 7 bases from J, with 8 bases between. Germline-derived CDR1 and CDR2 are SGDLS and YYNGEE.

This clone was observed a handful of times. This sequence joins TRBV10-3 and TRBJ1-2; unclear D gene. Trimming pared 7 bases from V and 5 bases from J, leaving 20 bases between. Germline CDR1 and CDR2: ENHRY and SYGVKD. The CDR3 covers 15 residues. The CDR3 reads CAIMSGSRVGYGYTF. In DNA form, the CDR3 reads TGTGCCATCATGTCGGGATCGAGGGTCGGTTATGGCTACACCTTC.